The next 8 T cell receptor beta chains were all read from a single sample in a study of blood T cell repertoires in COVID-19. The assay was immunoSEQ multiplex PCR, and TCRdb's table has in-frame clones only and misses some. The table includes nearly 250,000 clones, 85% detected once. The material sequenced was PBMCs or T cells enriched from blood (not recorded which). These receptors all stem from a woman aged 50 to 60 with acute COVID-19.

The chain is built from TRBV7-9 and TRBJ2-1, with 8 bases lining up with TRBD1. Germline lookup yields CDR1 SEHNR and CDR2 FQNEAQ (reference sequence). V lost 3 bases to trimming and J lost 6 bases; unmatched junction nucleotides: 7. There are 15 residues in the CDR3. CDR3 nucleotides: TGTGCCAGCAGCTTTCGCGGGACAGGTTTCAATGAGCAGTTCTTC. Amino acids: CASSFRGTGFNEQFF.

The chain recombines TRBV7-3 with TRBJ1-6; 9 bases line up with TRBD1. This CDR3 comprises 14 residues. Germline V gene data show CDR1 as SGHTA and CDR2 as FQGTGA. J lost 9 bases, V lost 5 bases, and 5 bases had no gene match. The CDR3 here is CASSPGQGGSPLHF. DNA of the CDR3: TGTGCCAGCAGCCCGGGACAGGGAGGTTCACCCCTCCACTTT.

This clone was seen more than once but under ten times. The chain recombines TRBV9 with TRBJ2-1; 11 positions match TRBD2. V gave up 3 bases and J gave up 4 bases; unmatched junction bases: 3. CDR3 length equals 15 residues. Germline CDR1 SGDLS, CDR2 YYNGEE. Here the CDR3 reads CASSDGTSGYNEQFF. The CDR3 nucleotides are TGTGCCAGCAGCGACGGGACTAGCGGATACAATGAGCAGTTCTTC. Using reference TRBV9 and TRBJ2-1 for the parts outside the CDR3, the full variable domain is DSGVTQTPKHLITATGQRVTLRCSPRSGDLSVYWYQQSLDQGLQFLIQYYNGEERAKGNILERFSAQQFPDLHSELNLSSLELGDSALYFCASSDGTSGYNEQFFGPGTRLTVL.

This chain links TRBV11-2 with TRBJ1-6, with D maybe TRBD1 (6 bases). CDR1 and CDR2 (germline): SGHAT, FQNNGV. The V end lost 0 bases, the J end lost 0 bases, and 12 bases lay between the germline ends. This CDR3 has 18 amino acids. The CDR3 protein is CASSLERTGSSYNSPLHF. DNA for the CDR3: TGTGCCAGCAGCTTAGAGAGAACAGGGAGCTCCTATAATTCACCCCTCCACTTT.

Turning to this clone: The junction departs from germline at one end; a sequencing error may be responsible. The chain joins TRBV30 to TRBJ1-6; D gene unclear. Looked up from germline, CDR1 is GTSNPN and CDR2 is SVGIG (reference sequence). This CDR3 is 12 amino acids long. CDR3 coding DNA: TGTGCCTGGGACTCCAATAATTCACCCCTCCACTTT. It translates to CAWDSNNSPLHF.

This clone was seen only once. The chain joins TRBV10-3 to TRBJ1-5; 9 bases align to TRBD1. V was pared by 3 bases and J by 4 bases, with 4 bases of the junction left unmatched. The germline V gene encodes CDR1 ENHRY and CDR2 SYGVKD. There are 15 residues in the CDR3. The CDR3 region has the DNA TGTGCCATCAGTGAAACAGGGGGCAGAAATCAGCCCCAGCATTTT. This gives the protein CAISETGGRNQPQHF.

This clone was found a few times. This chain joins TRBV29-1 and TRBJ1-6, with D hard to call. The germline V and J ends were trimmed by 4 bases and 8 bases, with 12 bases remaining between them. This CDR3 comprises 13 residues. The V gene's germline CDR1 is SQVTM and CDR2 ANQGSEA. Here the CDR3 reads CSVGMDWDSPLHF. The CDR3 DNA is TGCAGCGTTGGAATGGACTGGGATTCACCCCTCCACTTT.

CDR3 coding DNA: TGTGCCAGCAGCCCCCAGACCGGGGGGACACCCTCCGAGCAGTACTTC. Its protein product is CASSPQTGGTPSEQYF. J is TRBJ2-7 and V is TRBV7-9, with TRBD2 as a possible D gene (7 bases). Trimming took 5 bases from V and 6 from J, leaving 23 bases between them. CDR1 is SEHNR, CDR2 FQNEAQ, per germline (reference sequence). The CDR3 totals 16 residues.